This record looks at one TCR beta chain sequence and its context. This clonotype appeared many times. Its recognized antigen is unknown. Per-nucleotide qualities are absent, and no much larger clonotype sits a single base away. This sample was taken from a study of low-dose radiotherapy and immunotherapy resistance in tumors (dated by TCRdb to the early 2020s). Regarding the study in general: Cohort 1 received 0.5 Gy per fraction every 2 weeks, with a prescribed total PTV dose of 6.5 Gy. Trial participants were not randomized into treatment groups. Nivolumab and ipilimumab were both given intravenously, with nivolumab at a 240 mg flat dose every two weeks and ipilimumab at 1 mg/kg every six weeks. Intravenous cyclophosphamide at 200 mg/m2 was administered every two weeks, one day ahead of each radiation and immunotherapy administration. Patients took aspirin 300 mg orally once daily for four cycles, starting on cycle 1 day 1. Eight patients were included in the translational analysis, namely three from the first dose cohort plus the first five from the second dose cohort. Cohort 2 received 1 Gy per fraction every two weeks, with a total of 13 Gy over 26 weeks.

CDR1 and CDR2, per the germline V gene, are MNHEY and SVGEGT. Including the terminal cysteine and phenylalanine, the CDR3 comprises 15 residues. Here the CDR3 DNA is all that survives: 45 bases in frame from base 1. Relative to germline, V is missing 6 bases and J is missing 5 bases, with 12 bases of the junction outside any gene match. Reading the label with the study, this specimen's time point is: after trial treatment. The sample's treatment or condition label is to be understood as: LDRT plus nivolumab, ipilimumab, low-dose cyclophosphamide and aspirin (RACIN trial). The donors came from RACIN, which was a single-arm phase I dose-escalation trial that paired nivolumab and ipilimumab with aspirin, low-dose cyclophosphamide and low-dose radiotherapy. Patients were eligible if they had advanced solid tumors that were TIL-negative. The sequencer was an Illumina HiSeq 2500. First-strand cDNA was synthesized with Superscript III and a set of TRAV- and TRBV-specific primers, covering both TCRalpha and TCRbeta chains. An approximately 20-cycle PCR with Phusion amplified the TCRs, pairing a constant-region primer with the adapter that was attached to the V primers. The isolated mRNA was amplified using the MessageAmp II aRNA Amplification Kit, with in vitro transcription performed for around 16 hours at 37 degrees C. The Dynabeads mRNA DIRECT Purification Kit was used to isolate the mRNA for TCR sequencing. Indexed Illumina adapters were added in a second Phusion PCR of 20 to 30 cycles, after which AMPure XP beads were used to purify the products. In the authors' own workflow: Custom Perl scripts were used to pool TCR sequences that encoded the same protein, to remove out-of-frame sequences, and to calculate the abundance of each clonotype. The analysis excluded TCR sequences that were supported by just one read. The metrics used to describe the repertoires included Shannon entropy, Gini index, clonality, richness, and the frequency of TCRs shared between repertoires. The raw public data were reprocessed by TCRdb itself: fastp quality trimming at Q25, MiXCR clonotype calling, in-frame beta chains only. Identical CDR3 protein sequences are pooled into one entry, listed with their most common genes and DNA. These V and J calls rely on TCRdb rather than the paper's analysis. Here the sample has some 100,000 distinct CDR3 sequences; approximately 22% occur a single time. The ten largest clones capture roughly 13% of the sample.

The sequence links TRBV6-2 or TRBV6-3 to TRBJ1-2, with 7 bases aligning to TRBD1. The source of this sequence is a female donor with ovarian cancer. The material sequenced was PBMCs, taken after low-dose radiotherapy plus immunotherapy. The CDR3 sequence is CASSPQTGTVYGYTF. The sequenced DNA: TGTGCCAGCAGCCCACAGACCGGGACAGTTTATGGCTACACCTTC.